These 10 T cell receptor beta chains share one sample of origin, sequenced in a study of T cell repertoires in breast cancer (dated by TCRdb to 2016 to 2018). The study used an expanded emulsion RT-PCR method with primers for all TCR V genes to analyze paired alpha-beta TCRs of CD8+ T cells. The library was made by emulsion pairing. The sequencing machine was an Illumina MiSeq. Unpaired genes were suppressed by a second nested PCR with blocking oligos, after which a third nested PCR added Illumina adaptors and barcodes. TCRdb applied fastp at Q25 and MiXCR to the public reads, then kept only in-frame beta chains. Every entry covers one CDR3 protein and lists the most common genes and DNA from its rows. The sample records about 40,000 distinct CDR3 sequences, about 41% of which are singletons. Roughly 60% of the sample rests with the top ten. Sequenced input: CD8+ T cells. The receptors were sampled from a pool of human donors with breast cancer or a healthy control (not recorded which).

This clonotype occurred a few times. The chain joins TRBV3-1 to TRBJ1-1; D possibly corresponds to TRBD1 (5 bases). The germline V gene encodes CDR1 LGHDT and CDR2 YNNKEL (reference sequence). Trimming cost V 6 bases and J 11 bases, with 16 bases left between them. The CDR3 length is 12 residues. The CDR3 loop is CASRAGGGLAFF. CDR3 in DNA: TGTGCCAGCAGAGCAGGCGGGGGGTTGGCTTTCTTT.

This rearrangement joins TRBV5-1 to TRBJ2-7, with 7 positions matching TRBD1. This CDR3 has 16 residues. CDR1 is SGHRS and CDR2 is YFSETQ in the germline V gene. Trimming at V came to 4 bases and at J to 1 base, leaving 11 bases not matched to a gene. DNA for the CDR3: TGCGCCAGCAGCAGGGATATGACAGGGTCTTCCTACGAGCAGTACTTC. It is translated as CASSRDMTGSSYEQYF.

A few counts support this clonotype. The chain has TRBV4-1 and TRBJ2-3, with 7 bases aligning to TRBD2. This CDR3 is 17 amino acids long. Germline V gene sequence: CDR1 MGHRA, CDR2 YSYEKL. Trimming cost V 1 base and J 5 bases; bases outside gene matches: 12. CDR3 nucleotide sequence: TGCGCCAGCAGCCAAGTGGGGAGCGGGGTTGCGGGAGATACGCAGTATTTT. Protein: CASSQVGSGVAGDTQYF.

The chain has TRBV5-1 and TRBJ2-7; 9 nucleotides match TRBD1. Germline V gene lookup returns CDR1 SGHRS and CDR2 YFSETQ. This CDR3 contains 16 residues. J gave up 3 bases and V 4 bases, and 11 bases lay outside the gene matches. The CDR3 bases are TGCGCCAGCAGCGTAGCCGGGACAGGGAATCTCTACGAGCAGTACTTC. Amino acids: CASSVAGTGNLYEQYF. Together with reference TRBV5-1 and TRBJ2-7, the CDR3 gives the full variable domain: KAGVTQTPRYLIKTRGQQVTLSCSPISGHRSVSWYQQTPGQGLQFLFEYFSETQRNKGNFPGRFSGRQFSNSRSEMNVSTLELGDSALYLCASSVAGTGNLYEQYFGPGTRLTVT.

This chain joins TRBV4-1 and TRBJ2-1; 7 nucleotides line up with TRBD1. V was pared by 1 base and J by 4 bases, with 1 base of the junction left unmatched. Germline lookup yields CDR1 MGHRA and CDR2 YSYEKL. The CDR3 runs 14 residues. DNA for the CDR3: TGCGCCAGCAGCCAAGGACAGGGATACAATGAGCAGTTCTTC. Amino acids: CASSQGQGYNEQFF.

This clonotype occurred a few times. This chain uses TRBV9 with TRBJ1-1, with D uncertain. CDR3 size: 13 residues. Germline lookup yields CDR1 SGDLS and CDR2 YYNGEE. V lost 4 bases and J lost 10, with 17 bases in between. The CDR3 DNA reads TGTGCCAGCAGCCCTCGAGTGGAGGGTAGAGCTTTCTTT. Its translation is CASSPRVEGRAFF.

This clonotype was seen many times. The chain carries TRBV28 and TRBJ1-1; D unresolved. Germline V CDR1 and CDR2: MDHEN, SYDVKM. The CDR3 length is 17 residues. Deletions cut 3 bases from V and 6 bases from J, with 23 bases between. CDR3 residues: CASSFVGGSHLRAEAFF. Written as DNA, the CDR3 is TGTGCCAGCAGTTTCGTCGGCGGCAGCCACCTGAGGGCTGAAGCTTTCTTT.

This sequence joins TRBV29-1 and TRBJ1-1; 8 bases align to TRBD1. V dropped 3 bases and J dropped 7; count of bases not matched to a gene: 7. The CDR3 is made up of 13 amino acids. CDR1 and CDR2 from the germline V gene are SQVTM and ANQGSEA. The CDR3 here is CSVEPDRGYEAFF. DNA of the CDR3: TGCAGCGTTGAGCCCGACAGGGGCTATGAAGCTTTCTTT.

The chain is built from TRBV5-1 and TRBJ1-5; D call uncertain. The V end lost 4 bases, the J end lost 0 bases, and 11 bases lay between the germline ends. The germline CDR1 and CDR2 sequences are SGHRS and YFSETQ. The CDR3 runs 15 residues. The DNA of the CDR3 is TGCGCCAGCAGCATCGGGGAGCATAGCAATCAGCCCCAGCATTTT. This translates into CASSIGEHSNQPQHF.

This clonotype was observed a handful of times. The chain recombines TRBV20-1 with TRBJ2-3; D is unresolved. This CDR3 is 12 amino acids long. Germline CDR1 and CDR2: DFQATT and SNEGSKA (reference sequence). V shed 5 bases and J shed 3 bases, with 9 bases lying between them. Written as DNA, the CDR3 is TGCAGTGCTTTGTCTGGAACAGATACGCAGTATTTT. Translated: CSALSGTDTQYF.